The 11 T cell receptor beta chains in this list originate from one sample, sequenced in a study of PD-1 blockade in classical Hodgkin lymphoma. Autologous stem cell transplantation was followed by relapse in every patient, and brentuximab vedotin exposure varied. Clones were read by immunoSEQ multiplex PCR, and TCRdb kept only the in-frame ones, dropping some. The sample consists of some 60,000 clones, more than 75% of them appearing once. This sample comprised peripheral blood mononuclear cells (PBMCs), obtained at baseline. All receptors derive from a human donor with classical Hodgkin lymphoma.

V usage is TRBV11-2 and J usage is TRBJ2-5; 8 positions match TRBD1. The CDR3 contains 13 residues. V shed 6 bases and J 5 bases; nucleotides not matched to a gene: 5. Per germline, CDR1 SGHAT and CDR2 FQNNGV. The CDR3 nucleotides are TGTGCCAGCAGGTCAACAGGGGGGGAGACCCAGTACTTC. It specifies CASRSTGGETQYF.

The chain combines TRBV29-1 with TRBJ2-5; D is perhaps TRBD1 or TRBD2 (5 bases each). The CDR3 sequence is 14 residues long. V was trimmed by 0 bases and J by 11 bases, leaving 19 bases between them. Germline V gene lookup returns CDR1 SQVTM and CDR2 ANQGSEA. In nucleotides, the CDR3 is TGCAGCGTTGAAGATAGCGCAGCTTTGGGACCGCAGTACTTC. Amino acids: CSVEDSAALGPQYF.

The chain carries TRBV19 and TRBJ1-5; 10 nucleotides line up with TRBD1. This CDR3 region has 14 residues. J lost 4 bases, V lost 6 bases, and 3 bases had no gene match. Germline CDR1 LNHDA, CDR2 SQIVND (reference sequence). CDR3 DNA sequence: TGTGCCAGTAGGCCGGGACAGGGGAATCAGCCCCAGCATTTT. Its protein is CASRPGQGNQPQHF.

The rearrangement joins TRBV5-8 to TRBJ2-5; D possibly matches TRBD1 or TRBD2 (5 bases each). Trimming removed 4 bases at V and 4 bases at J, with 20 bases between. Germline loops: CDR1 SGHTS, CDR2 YDEGEE. The CDR3 covers 16 residues. In DNA, the CDR3 is TGTGCCAGCAGCCCATCGAGGGTGGGGGTTGGAGAGACCCAGTACTTC. Its translation: CASSPSRVGVGETQYF.

DNA of the CDR3: TGTGCCAGCTCACCGAGCGGGCAAGAGACCCAGTACTTC. Its protein is CASSPSGQETQYF. J is TRBJ2-5 and V is TRBV18, with a tentative D call TRBD2 (6 bases). V was clipped by 3 bases and J by 2 bases, with 7 bases between them. Germline CDR1 reads KGHSH; CDR2 reads LQKENI. The CDR3 runs 13 residues.

The J gene is TRBJ1-3, the V gene TRBV5-4; D is unresolved. Germline-derived CDR1 and CDR2 are SGHNT and YYREEE (reference sequence). The CDR3 has 15 amino acids. The V end lost 7 bases, the J end lost 1 base, and 15 bases lay between the germline ends. CDR3 DNA: TGTGCCAGCGGCCAAAGCCTAGGGTCTGGAAACACCATATATTTT. Translation: CASGQSLGSGNTIYF. Full variable domain (remainder filled in from reference TRBV5-4 and TRBJ1-3): ETGVTQSPTHLIKTRGQQVTLRCSSQSGHNTVSWYQQALGQGPQFIFQYYREEENGRGNFPPRFSGLQFPNYSSELNVNALELDDSALYLCASGQSLGSGNTIYFGEGSWLTVV.

The chain recombines TRBV28 with TRBJ2-4, with a weak D call TRBD1 (5 bases). Germline CDR1 is MDHEN and CDR2 is SYDVKM. V was clipped by 3 bases and J by 9 bases, with 18 bases between them. The CDR3 is 15 residues long. The CDR3 bases are TGTGCCAGCAGTTTTCACGACAGTCACGATTGCATTCAGTACTTC. Translation gives CASSFHDSHDCIQYF.

In its sample, this clone was seen once. The chain employs TRBV28 and TRBJ1-5, with D possibly TRBD1 on 5 matching bases. CDR1 and CDR2 from the germline V gene are MDHEN and SYDVKM. The V gene lost 6 bases and the J gene lost 4 bases, with 10 bases spanning the gap. The CDR3 runs 13 residues. The CDR3 bases are TGTGCCAGCAGGCGGGACGGTAATCAGCCCCAGCATTTT. Its translation: CASRRDGNQPQHF.

The chain joins TRBV6-1 to TRBJ1-4; 10 nucleotides line up with TRBD1. The CDR3 has 13 amino acids. Trimming removed 6 bases from V and 7 bases from J; junction bases left unmatched: 2. The germline V gene has CDR1 MNHNS and CDR2 SASEGT. This CDR3 is CASRGDRGEKLFF. DNA for the CDR3: TGTGCCAGCAGGGGGGACAGGGGTGAAAAACTGTTTTTT.

The chain is built from TRBV10-3 and TRBJ2-7; 9 bases line up with TRBD2. Germline CDR1 and CDR2: ENHRY and SYGVKD. This CDR3 has 17 residues. Trimming cost V 0 bases and J 2 bases; bases outside gene matches: 8. The CDR3 region has the DNA TGTGCCATCAGTGAGTCGGCTGTGTTAGCGGGGGCCTACGAGCAGTACTTC. As protein: CAISESAVLAGAYEQYF.

CDR3 region: CASSFPGTRAQFF. Written as DNA, the CDR3 is TGTGCCAGCAGTTTTCCGGGAACCCGGGCCCAGTTCTTC. The chain employs TRBV6-5 and TRBJ2-1; tentatively, D is TRBD2 (5 bases). Germline V CDR1 and CDR2: MNHEY, SVGAGI. This CDR3 has 13 amino acids. Between the trimmed V and J ends, which lost 4 bases and 13 bases, there was a span of 17 bases.